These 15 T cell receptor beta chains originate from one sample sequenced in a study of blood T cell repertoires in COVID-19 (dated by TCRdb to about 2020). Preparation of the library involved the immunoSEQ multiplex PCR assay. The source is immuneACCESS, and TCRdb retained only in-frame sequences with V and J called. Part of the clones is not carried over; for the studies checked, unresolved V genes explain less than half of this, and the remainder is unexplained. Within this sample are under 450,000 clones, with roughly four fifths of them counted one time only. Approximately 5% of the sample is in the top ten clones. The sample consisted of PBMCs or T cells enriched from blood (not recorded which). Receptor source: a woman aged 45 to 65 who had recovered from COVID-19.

This CDR3 reads CASSPQGPSDTQYF. CDR3 bases: TGTGCCAGCTCACCACAGGGGCCTTCAGATACGCAGTATTTT. V gene TRBV18 combines with J gene TRBJ2-3, with a weak D call TRBD1 (5 bases). The CDR3 extends over 14 amino acids. Deletions cut 1 base from V and 4 bases from J, with 9 bases between. From germline, CDR1 is KGHSH and CDR2 LQKENI.

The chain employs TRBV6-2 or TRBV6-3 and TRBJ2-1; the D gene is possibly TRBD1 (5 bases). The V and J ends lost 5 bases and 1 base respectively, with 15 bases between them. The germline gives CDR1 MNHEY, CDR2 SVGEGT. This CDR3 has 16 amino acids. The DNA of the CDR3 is TGTGCCAGCAGTGCGACAGCCGCTGGATCCTACAATGAGCAGTTCTTC. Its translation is CASSATAAGSYNEQFF.

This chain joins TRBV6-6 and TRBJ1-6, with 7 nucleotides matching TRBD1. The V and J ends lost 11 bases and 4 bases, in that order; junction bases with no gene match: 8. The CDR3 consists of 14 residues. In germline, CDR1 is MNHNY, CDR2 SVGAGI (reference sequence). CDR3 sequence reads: CASLMGQYNSPLHF. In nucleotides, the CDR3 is TGTGCCTCCCTGATGGGACAGTATAATTCACCCCTCCACTTT.

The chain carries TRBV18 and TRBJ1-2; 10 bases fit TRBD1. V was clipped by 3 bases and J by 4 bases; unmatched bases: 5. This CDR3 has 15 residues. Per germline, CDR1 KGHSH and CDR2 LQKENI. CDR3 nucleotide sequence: TGTGCCAGCTCACCCGGGGGACAGGGGAGCTATGGCTACACCTTC. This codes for CASSPGGQGSYGYTF.

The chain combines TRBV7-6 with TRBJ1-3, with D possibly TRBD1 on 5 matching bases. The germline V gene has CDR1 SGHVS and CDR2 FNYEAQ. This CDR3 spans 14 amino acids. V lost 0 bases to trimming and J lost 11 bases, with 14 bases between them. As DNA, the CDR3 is TGTGCCAGCAGCTTAGCTGGAGGGGAACGGGCCATATATTTT. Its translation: CASSLAGGERAIYF.

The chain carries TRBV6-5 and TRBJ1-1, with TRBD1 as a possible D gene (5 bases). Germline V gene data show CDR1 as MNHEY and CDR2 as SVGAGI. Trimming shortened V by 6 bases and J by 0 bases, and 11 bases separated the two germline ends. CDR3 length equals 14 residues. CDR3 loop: CASRTPTVNTEAFF. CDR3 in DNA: TGTGCCAGCAGAACCCCGACAGTGAACACTGAAGCTTTCTTT.

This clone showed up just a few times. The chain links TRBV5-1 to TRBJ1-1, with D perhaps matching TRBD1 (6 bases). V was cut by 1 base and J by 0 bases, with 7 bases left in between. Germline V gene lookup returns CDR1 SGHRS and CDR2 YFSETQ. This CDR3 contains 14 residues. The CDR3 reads CASSLRTVNTEAFF. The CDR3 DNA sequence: TGCGCCAGCAGCTTGAGGACAGTGAACACTGAAGCTTTCTTT.

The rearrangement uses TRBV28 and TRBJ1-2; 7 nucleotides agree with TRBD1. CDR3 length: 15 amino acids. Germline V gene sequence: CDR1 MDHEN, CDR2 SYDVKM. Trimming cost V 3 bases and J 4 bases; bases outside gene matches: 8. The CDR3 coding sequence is TGTGCCAGCAGTTTCGTGACAGGGTTAGGCTATGGCTACACCTTC. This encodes CASSFVTGLGYGYTF.

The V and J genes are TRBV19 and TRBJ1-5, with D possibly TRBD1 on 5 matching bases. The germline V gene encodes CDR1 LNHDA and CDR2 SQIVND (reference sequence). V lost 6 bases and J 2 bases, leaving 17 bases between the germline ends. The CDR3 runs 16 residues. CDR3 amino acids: CASSLAGRGGNQPQHF. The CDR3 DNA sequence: TGTGCCAGTAGCTTAGCGGGGAGGGGCGGCAATCAGCCCCAGCATTTT.

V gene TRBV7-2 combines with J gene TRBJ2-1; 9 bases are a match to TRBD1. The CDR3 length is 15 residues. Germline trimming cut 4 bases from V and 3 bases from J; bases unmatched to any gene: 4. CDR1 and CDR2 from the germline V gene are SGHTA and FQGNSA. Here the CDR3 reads CASSSTGGIYNEQFF. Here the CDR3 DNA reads TGTGCCAGCAGCTCGACAGGGGGGATCTACAATGAGCAGTTCTTC.

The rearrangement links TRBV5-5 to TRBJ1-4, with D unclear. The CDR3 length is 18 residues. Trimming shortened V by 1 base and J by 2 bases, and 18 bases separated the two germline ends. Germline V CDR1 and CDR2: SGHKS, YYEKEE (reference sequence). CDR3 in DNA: TGTGCCAGCAGCTTGTGGCAAGGAACGGGAAGGACTAATGAAAAACTGTTTTTT. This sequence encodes CASSLWQGTGRTNEKLFF.

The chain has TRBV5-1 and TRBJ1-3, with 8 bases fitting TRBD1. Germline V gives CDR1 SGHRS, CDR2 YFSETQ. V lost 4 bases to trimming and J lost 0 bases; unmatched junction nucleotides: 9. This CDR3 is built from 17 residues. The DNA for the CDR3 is TGCGCCAGCAGCCTTTGGACAGGGTCCTTCTCTGGAAACACCATATATTTT. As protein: CASSLWTGSFSGNTIYF.

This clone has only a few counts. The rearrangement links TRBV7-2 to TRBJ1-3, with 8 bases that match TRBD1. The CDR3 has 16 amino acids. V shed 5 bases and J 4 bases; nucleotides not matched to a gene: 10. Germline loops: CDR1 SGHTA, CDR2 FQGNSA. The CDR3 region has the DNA TGTGCCAGCAGCCCGACAGGGGCGGTCGGGGGAAACACCATATATTTT. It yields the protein CASSPTGAVGGNTIYF.

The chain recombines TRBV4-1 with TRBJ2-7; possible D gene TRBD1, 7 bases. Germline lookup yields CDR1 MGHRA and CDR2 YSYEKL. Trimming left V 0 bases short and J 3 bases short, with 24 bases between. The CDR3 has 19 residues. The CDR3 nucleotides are TGCGCCAGCAGCCAAGAATGGTCCCGGGACAGCGCGGGATTCTACGAGCAGTACTTC. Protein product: CASSQEWSRDSAGFYEQYF.

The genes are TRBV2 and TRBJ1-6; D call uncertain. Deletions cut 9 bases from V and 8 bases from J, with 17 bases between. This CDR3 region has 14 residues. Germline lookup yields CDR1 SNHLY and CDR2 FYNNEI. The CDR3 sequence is CASKQTGRDSPLHF. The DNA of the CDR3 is TGTGCCAGTAAACAGACCGGGCGGGATTCACCCCTCCACTTT.